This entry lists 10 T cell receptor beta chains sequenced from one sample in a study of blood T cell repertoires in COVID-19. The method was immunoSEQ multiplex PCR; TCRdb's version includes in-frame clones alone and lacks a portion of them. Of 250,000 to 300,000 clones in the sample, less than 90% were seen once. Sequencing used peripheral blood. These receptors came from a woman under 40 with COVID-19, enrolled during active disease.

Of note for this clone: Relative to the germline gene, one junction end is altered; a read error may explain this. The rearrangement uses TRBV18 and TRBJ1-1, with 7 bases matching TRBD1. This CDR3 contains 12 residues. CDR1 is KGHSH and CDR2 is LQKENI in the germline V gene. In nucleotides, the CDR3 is TGTGCCAGCTCACAGGGACAGACAGAAGCCTTCTTT. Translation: CASSQGQTEAFF.

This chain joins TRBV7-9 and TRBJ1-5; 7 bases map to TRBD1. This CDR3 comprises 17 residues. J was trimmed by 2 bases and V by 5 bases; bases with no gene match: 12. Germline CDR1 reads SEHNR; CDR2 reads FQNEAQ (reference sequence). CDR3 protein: CASSPTQGGWGNQPQHF. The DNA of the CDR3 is TGTGCCAGCAGCCCGACTCAGGGGGGCTGGGGCAATCAGCCCCAGCATTTT.

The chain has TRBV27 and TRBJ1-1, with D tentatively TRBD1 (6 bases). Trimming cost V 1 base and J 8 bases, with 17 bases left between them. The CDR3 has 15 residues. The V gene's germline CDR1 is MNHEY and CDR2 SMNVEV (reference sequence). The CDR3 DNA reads TGTGCCAGCAGTTTATTGGGGGCGGAAATATCGGAAGCTTTCTTT. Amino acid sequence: CASSLLGAEISEAFF.

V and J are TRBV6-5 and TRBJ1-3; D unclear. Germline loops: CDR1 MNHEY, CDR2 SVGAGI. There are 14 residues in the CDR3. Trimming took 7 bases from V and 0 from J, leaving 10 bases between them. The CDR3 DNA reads TGTGCCAGCACTCGGGGTAGCTCTGGAAACACCATATATTTT. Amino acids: CASTRGSSGNTIYF.

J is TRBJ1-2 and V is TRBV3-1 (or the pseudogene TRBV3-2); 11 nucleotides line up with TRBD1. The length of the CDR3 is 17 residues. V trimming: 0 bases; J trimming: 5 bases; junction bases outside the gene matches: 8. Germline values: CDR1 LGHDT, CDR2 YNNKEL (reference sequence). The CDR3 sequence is CASSQEATGQGEYGYTF. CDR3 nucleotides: TGTGCCAGCAGCCAAGAGGCCACGGGACAGGGGGAATATGGCTACACCTTC.

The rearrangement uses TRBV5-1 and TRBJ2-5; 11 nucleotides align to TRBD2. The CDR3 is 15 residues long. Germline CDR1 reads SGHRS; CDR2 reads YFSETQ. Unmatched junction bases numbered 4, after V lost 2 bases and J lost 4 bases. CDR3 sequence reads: CASSFLAGGLETQYF. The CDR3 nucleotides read TGCGCCAGCAGCTTTTTAGCGGGGGGGCTAGAGACCCAGTACTTC. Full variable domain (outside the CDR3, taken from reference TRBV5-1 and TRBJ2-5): KAGVTQTPRYLIKTRGQQVTLSCSPISGHRSVSWYQQTPGQGLQFLFEYFSETQRNKGNFPGRFSGRQFSNSRSEMNVSTLELGDSALYLCASSFLAGGLETQYFGPGTRLLVL.

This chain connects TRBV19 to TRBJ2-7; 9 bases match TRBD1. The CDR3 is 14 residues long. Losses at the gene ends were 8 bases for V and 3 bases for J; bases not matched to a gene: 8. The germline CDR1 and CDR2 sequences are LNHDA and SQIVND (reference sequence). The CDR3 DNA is TGTGCCAGTCAGGCAACAGGGGGCATCTACGAGCAGTACTTC. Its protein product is CASQATGGIYEQYF. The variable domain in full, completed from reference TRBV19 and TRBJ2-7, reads DGGITQSPKYLFRKEGQNVTLSCEQNLNHDAMYWYRQDPGQGLRLIYYSQIVNDFQKGDIAEGYSVSREKKESFPLTVTSAQKNPTAFYLCASQATGGIYEQYFGPGTRLTVT.

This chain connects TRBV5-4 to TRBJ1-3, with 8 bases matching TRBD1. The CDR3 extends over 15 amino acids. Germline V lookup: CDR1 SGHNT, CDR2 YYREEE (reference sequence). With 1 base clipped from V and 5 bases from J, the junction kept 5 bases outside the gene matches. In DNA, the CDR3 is TGTGCCAGCAGCTTGCGACAGGGGACTAGAAACACCATATATTTT. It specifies CASSLRQGTRNTIYF.

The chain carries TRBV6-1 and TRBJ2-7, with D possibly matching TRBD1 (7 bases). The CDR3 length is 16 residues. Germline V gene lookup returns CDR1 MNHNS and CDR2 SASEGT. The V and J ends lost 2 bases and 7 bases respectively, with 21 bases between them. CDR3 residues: CASSENRGQLRGEQYF. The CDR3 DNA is TGTGCCAGCAGTGAAAACCGGGGACAGCTTCGGGGGGAGCAGTACTTC.

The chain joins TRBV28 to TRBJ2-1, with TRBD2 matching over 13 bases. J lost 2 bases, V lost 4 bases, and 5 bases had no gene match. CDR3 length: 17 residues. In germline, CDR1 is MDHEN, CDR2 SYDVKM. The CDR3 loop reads CASSSGLAGFPYNEQFF. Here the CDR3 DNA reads TGTGCCAGCAGTTCGGGACTAGCGGGGTTCCCCTACAATGAGCAGTTCTTC.